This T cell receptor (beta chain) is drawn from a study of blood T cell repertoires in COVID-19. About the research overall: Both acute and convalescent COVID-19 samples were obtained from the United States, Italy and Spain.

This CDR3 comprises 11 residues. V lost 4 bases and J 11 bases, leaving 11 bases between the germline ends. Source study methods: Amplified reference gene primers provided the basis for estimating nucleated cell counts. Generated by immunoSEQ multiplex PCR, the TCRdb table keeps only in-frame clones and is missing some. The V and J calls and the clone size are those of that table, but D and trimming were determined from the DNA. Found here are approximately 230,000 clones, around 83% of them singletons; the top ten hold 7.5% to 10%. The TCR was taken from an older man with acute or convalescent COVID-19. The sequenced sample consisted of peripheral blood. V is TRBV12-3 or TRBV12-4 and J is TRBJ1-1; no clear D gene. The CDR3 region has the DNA TGTGCCAGCAGTTCAAAAGCCTGGGCTTTCTTT. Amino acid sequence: CASSSKAWAFF.